This entry lists 25 T cell receptor beta chains sequenced from one sample in a study of molecular identifiers for immune sequencing clone quantification (dated by TCRdb to 2017 to 2018). Library preparation was by PCR. The listed sequencing device is Illumina HiSeq 4000. TCRdb reanalyzed the raw reads on its own, using fastp at Q25 for trimming and MiXCR for clone calling, and kept in-frame beta chains. Merged by CDR3 protein, the rows form single entries marked with the most common genes and DNA. The sample includes about 640,000 distinct CDR3 sequences, with roughly 21% observed a single time. Of the sample, 0.75% to 0.95% falls within the top ten clones. Sequenced: naive CD8+ T cells from blood, with Jurkat cell RNA spiked in. The cell subset or site label, as the study defines it: FACS-sorted CD8+CD4-CCR7+CD45RA+ naive T cells. The receptors were gathered from a human donor in good health. Some libraries in this study had Jurkat cell RNA spiked in.

This chain uses TRBV12-3 or TRBV12-4 with TRBJ2-7, with D perhaps TRBD1 or TRBD2 (5 bases each). The CDR3 is made up of 14 amino acids. Trimming took 6 bases from V and 4 from J, leaving 16 bases between them. The CDR3 protein is CASSPGFGGYEQYF. CDR3 DNA: TGTGCCAGCAGCCCGGGATTTGGGGGTTACGAGCAGTACTTC.

The chain is built from TRBV6-4 and TRBJ2-1; D unresolved. The CDR3 sequence is 12 residues long. Deletions cut 5 bases from V and 10 bases from J, with 12 bases between. In germline, CDR1 is MRHNA, CDR2 SNTAGT. Here the CDR3 DNA reads TGTGCCAGCAGTCAAACACTCGGGGAGCAGTTCTTC. Its protein product is CASSQTLGEQFF.

A word on this clonotype: The junction does not match germline at one end; this may be a read error. The genes are TRBV27 and TRBJ2-5, with D possibly TRBD1 on 7 matching bases. This CDR3 is built from 16 residues. Germline CDR1 reads MNHEY; CDR2 reads SMNVEV (reference sequence). CDR3 amino acids: CASSSLARTGQEAQYF. CDR3 sequence (DNA): TGTGCCAGCAGTTCACTAGCCCGGACAGGCCAAGAGGCCCAGTACTTC.

This clonotype was seen repeatedly, ten times or more. V gene TRBV4-1 combines with J gene TRBJ2-3, with 10 nucleotides matching TRBD2. The CDR3 is 17 amino acids. Per the germline V gene, CDR1 is MGHRA and CDR2 is YSYEKL. V dropped 4 bases and J dropped 5; count of bases not matched to a gene: 12. CDR3 coding DNA: TGCGCCAGCAGCCTAAGGATGAGCGGGGGGGCCAGAGATACGCAGTATTTT. It yields the protein CASSLRMSGGARDTQYF.

About this clonotype itself: A read error may explain this, as a much larger clone is one base away. The chain combines TRBV10-2 with TRBJ2-3; a weak D match, TRBD1 (6 bases). V was trimmed by 2 bases and J by 4 bases, leaving 13 bases between them. Per germline, CDR1 WSHSY and CDR2 SAAADI. The CDR3 sequence is 15 residues long. CDR3 coding DNA: TGCGCCAGCAGTGAGGAGGGGGAGAGCGCAGATACGCAGTATTTT. Its protein product is CASSEEGESADTQYF.

There are many counts of this clonotype. V and J are TRBV11-2 and TRBJ2-7; 8 bases agree with TRBD2. Germline V lookup: CDR1 SGHAT, CDR2 FQNNGV. This CDR3 comprises 16 residues. Germline trimming cut 1 base from V and 3 bases from J; bases unmatched to any gene: 8. The CDR3 region is CASSLVPTSADYEQYF. The CDR3 DNA reads TGTGCCAGCAGCTTAGTGCCGACTAGCGCGGACTACGAGCAGTACTTC.

The V call is TRBV28, the J call TRBJ2-1, with unresolved D. CDR3 length equals 13 residues. V dropped 8 bases and J dropped 7 bases, with 15 bases sitting between them. Germline loops: CDR1 MDHEN, CDR2 SYDVKM. This CDR3 reads CASQLVEFNEQFF. The CDR3 DNA reads TGTGCCAGCCAATTGGTGGAGTTTAATGAGCAGTTCTTC.

The sample holds many counts of this clonotype. This chain uses TRBV28 with TRBJ1-2; D unresolved. The CDR3 contains 12 residues. With 6 bases removed from V and 8 bases from J, the gap between germline ends came to 13 bases. CDR1 MDHEN and CDR2 SYDVKM come from the germline V gene. The CDR3 DNA follows: TGTGCCAGCAGCCCTCTGTATCTGGGCTACACCTTC. Translation gives CASSPLYLGYTF.

This clonotype showed up many times. This chain uses TRBV28 with TRBJ2-4; a weak D match, TRBD2 (6 bases). Germline assignment: CDR1 MDHEN and CDR2 SYDVKM. This CDR3 comprises 13 residues. Deletions cut 3 bases from V and 6 bases from J, with 9 bases between. The CDR3 loop is CASSLRGSNIQYF. DNA for the CDR3: TGTGCCAGCAGTTTGCGGGGATCAAACATTCAGTACTTC.

This clonotype was detected a few times. The chain joins TRBV19 to TRBJ2-7, with D perhaps given as TRBD1 or TRBD2 (5 bases each). The germline CDR1 and CDR2 sequences are LNHDA and SQIVND (reference sequence). CDR3 size: 17 residues. The V gene lost 4 bases and the J gene lost 2 bases, with 21 bases spanning the gap. The CDR3 loop reads CASSTGTDLRITYEQYF. The CDR3 nucleotides are TGTGCCAGTAGTACCGGGACGGACTTAAGAATCACCTACGAGCAGTACTTC.

This clonotype was seen many times. The rearrangement uses TRBV19 and TRBJ2-2; no definite D call. The V gene's germline CDR1 is LNHDA and CDR2 SQIVND (reference sequence). V shed 2 bases and J shed 5 bases, with 9 bases lying between them. The CDR3 is 14 residues long. The CDR3 DNA reads TGTGCCAGTAGTATACCAGAAACGACCGGGGAGCTGTTTTTT. This sequence encodes CASSIPETTGELFF.

Comment on this clonotype: Possible read error: a much larger clone is one base away. The rearrangement joins TRBV29-1 to TRBJ1-2; TRBD1 matches 8 bases. CDR1 and CDR2 from the germline V gene are SQVTM and ANQGSEA. V gave up 7 bases and J gave up 1 base; unmatched junction bases: 5. The CDR3 is 13 residues long. The DNA of the CDR3 is TGCAGCGGGGGGGACAGGTTTAACTATGGCTACACCTTC. It encodes CSGGDRFNYGYTF.

V and J are TRBV12-3 or TRBV12-4 and TRBJ1-1; D remains unclear. V lost 4 bases, J lost 8 bases, and 8 bases lay in between. CDR3 length: 11 amino acids. Here the CDR3 DNA reads TGTGCCAGCAGTTCCGCCCTCGAAGCTTTCTTT. Protein: CASSSALEAFF.

In this sample, this clonotype turned up a few times. The chain uses TRBV12-5 and TRBJ2-1, with D unresolved. Looked up from germline, CDR1 is LGHNT and CDR2 is FRNRAP. With 0 bases removed from V and 4 bases from J, the gap between germline ends came to 7 bases. This CDR3 is built from 14 residues. CDR3 protein: CASGLVPDYNEQFF. As DNA, the CDR3 is TGTGCTAGTGGTTTGGTCCCAGATTACAATGAGCAGTTCTTC.

This clonotype showed up just a few times. The V and J genes are TRBV4-1 and TRBJ2-7; tentatively, D is TRBD1 (6 bases). Trimming shortened V by 1 base and J by 5 bases, and 24 bases separated the two germline ends. The CDR3 is made up of 18 amino acids. Germline V lookup: CDR1 MGHRA, CDR2 YSYEKL. This CDR3 reads CASSQALGPHGTTNEQYF. The CDR3 DNA reads as TGCGCCAGCAGCCAAGCTCTAGGCCCGCATGGGACAACGAACGAGCAGTACTTC.

Comment on this clonotype: Possible read error: a much larger clone is one base away. The chain combines TRBV2 with TRBJ1-2; D remains unclear. This CDR3 has 15 amino acids. CDR1 is SNHLY and CDR2 is FYNNEI in the germline V gene. V was cut by 7 bases and J by 3 bases, with 18 bases left in between. CDR3 in amino acids: CASTDPLAVDYGYTF. Written as DNA, the CDR3 is TGTGCCAGCACCGACCCCCTGGCGGTAGACTATGGCTACACCTTC.

The chain employs TRBV2 and TRBJ1-2; D unclear. V lost 5 bases, J lost 1 base, and 11 bases lay in between. This CDR3 spans 14 amino acids. Germline CDR1 reads SNHLY; CDR2 reads FYNNEI. CDR3 in DNA: TGTGCCAGCAGTCCAGCGGGGTTTAACTATGGCTACACCTTC. Translation: CASSPAGFNYGYTF.

This clonotype has at least ten counts. The gene calls are TRBV5-1 and TRBJ1-5, with TRBD1 identical over 8 bases. Trimming removed 5 bases from V and 4 bases from J; junction bases left unmatched: 5. The germline gives CDR1 SGHRS, CDR2 YFSETQ. The CDR3 runs to 14 residues. For the CDR3, the DNA is TGCGCCAGCAGGCATAGACAGGGGAATCAGCCCCAGCATTTT. Protein sequence: CASRHRQGNQPQHF.

On this clonotype itself: This sequence may be a read error, since a much larger clone differs from it by one base. V gene TRBV7-9 combines with J gene TRBJ2-7; TRBD1 matches at 8 bases. Germline V lookup: CDR1 SEHNR, CDR2 FQNEAQ (reference sequence). V lost 8 bases to trimming and J lost 4 bases; unmatched junction nucleotides: 13. The CDR3 is 15 residues long. The CDR3 DNA is TGTGCCAGCGGCCCCCCCGTGGACAGGGATTACGAGCAGTACTTC. Amino acids: CASGPPVDRDYEQYF. Using reference TRBV7-9 and TRBJ2-7 for the parts outside the CDR3, the full variable domain is DTGVSQNPRHKITKRGQNVTFRCDPISEHNRLYWYRQTLGQGPEFLTYFQNEAQLEKSRLLSDRFSAERPKGSFSTLEIQRTEQGDSAMYLCASGPPVDRDYEQYFGPGTRLTVT.

The sample holds many counts of this clonotype. CDR3 DNA sequence: TGTGCCAGCAGTCCGGGGACAGCGGTTCAGCCCCAGCATTTT. It is translated as CASSPGTAVQPQHF. The gene calls are TRBV12-3 or TRBV12-4 and TRBJ1-5; 7 nucleotides match TRBD1. CDR3 length: 14 amino acids. V lost 5 bases, J lost 6 bases, and 7 bases stayed unmatched.

This clonotype was picked up many times. The chain couples TRBV4-3 to TRBJ1-1, with D uncertain. V was trimmed by 0 bases and J by 5 bases, leaving 13 bases between them. The CDR3 runs to 15 residues. Germline CDR1 reads LGHNA; CDR2 reads YSLEER. The CDR3 loop reads CASSQESLRETEAFF. Here the CDR3 DNA reads TGCGCCAGCAGCCAAGAGTCATTAAGGGAAACTGAAGCTTTCTTT.

The rearrangement joins TRBV4-2 to TRBJ2-5; weak D call: TRBD1 (5 bases). The V end was cut by 1 base, the J end by 4 bases, with 13 bases between. Germline CDR1 reads LGHNA; CDR2 reads YNFKEQ. The CDR3 sequence is 15 residues long. CDR3 sequence (DNA): TGTGCCAGCAGCCAAGGTCCAGGGATCGTAGAGACCCAGTACTTC. The encoded protein is CASSQGPGIVETQYF.

Comment on this clonotype: Sequence at one end of the junction differs from germline and may be a read error. The chain carries TRBV11-2 and TRBJ2-1, with D perhaps matching TRBD2 (6 bases). CDR3 length: 14 amino acids. Per germline, CDR1 SGHAT and CDR2 FQNNGV. The CDR3 region has the DNA TGTGCCAGCAGCCCAGGAGGGTGGGCCAATGGGCAGTTCTTC. This sequence encodes CASSPGGWANGQFF.

Regarding this clonotype: An end of the junction differs from the germline gene, which may be a read error. V is TRBV20-1 and J is TRBJ2-3; 9 bases line up with TRBD2. The CDR3 spans 18 residues. Germline-derived CDR1 and CDR2 are DFQATT and SNEGSKA (reference sequence). The CDR3 sequence: CSARLGVAGVVSTDTQYF. The CDR3 DNA reads as TGCAGCGCTAGGTTAGGAGTAGCGGGAGTGGTTAGTACAGATACGCAGTATTTT.

This clonotype was seen repeatedly, ten times or more. The chain carries TRBV7-2 and TRBJ1-1, with 7 bases lining up with TRBD1. Germline V gives CDR1 SGHTA, CDR2 FQGNSA. The V gene end was trimmed by 4 bases and the J gene end by 7 bases; junction bases not matched to a gene: 9. CDR3 length equals 14 residues. The CDR3: CASSSQGGGDEAFF. Here the CDR3 DNA reads TGTGCCAGCAGCTCTCAGGGGGGGGGAGATGAAGCTTTCTTT.